This entry concerns a single T cell receptor beta chain. The sample is drawn from a study of blood T cell repertoires in COVID-19. Overall study context: Samples taken during acute and convalescent COVID-19 were collected in the United States, Italy and Spain. Sources were T cells, B-cell-depleted T cells, or PBMCs; the material itself was cDNA or gDNA.

In the source study's methods: Cell counts per sample came from amplifying reference gene primers. Profiled with immunoSEQ multiplex PCR; TCRdb holds only in-frame clones, not every one. That table gives V, J and clone size, and the DNA gave D and trimming. The sample consists of roughly 200,000 clones, more than 65% of them appearing once. Sequenced: peripheral blood. The sequence came from an elderly woman with acute or convalescent COVID-19.

CDR3 nucleotide sequence: TGTGCCAGCAGCAAACCCGACAGGGACTATGGCTACACCTTC. Translated: CASSKPDRDYGYTF. The J gene is TRBJ1-2, the V gene TRBV5-6; TRBD1 aligns across 7 bases. With V trimmed by 4 bases and J by 3 bases, 6 bases remained unmatched. CDR3 length: 14 residues. CDR1 SGHDT and CDR2 YYEEEE come from the germline V gene. The variable domain in full, with the rest retrieved from reference TRBV5-6 and TRBJ1-2, is DAGVTQSPTHLIKTRGQQVTLRCSPKSGHDTVSWYQQALGQGPQFIFQYYEEEERQRGNFPDRFSGHQFPNYSSELNVNALLLGDSALYLCASSKPDRDYGYTFGSGTRLTVV.